This T cell receptor beta chain is drawn from a study of T cells in Graves' hyperthyroidism and ophthalmopathy (dated by TCRdb to between 2018 and 2021). Study-level background: Peripheral blood was sampled at the time of initial diagnosis, prior to any treatment. To identify distinguishing TCR V-J signatures, a discovery cohort of 100 patients was used, comprising 43 with Graves' ophthalmopathy and around 60 with stable Graves' hyperthyroidism. Whether ophthalmopathy could be predicted prospectively was tested in an independent validation cohort made up of fewer than 20 hyperthyroidism patients plus 17 patients who later progressed to ophthalmopathy. The 100 discovery patients were randomly divided into training and test sets at a 7:3 ratio. The study also compared thyroid tissue and blood T-cell repertoires from five or six Graves' hyperthyroidism patients. Following sampling, methimazole starting at 30 mg daily was given to hyperthyroidism patients, and high-dose intravenous methylprednisolone was given to ophthalmopathy patients. TCR Vbeta CDR3 sequencing of around 130 peripheral blood samples (fewer than 45 ophthalmopathy, about 75 hyperthyroidism and around 17 progressor patients) is reported in the paper. The study at large found these results: Most expanded thyroid clonotypes (frequency above 0.001) were also detected in blood, suggesting blood repertoires may reflect thyroid immune responses. Sample size was not statistically predetermined, and blinding of investigators to group allocation was not performed. In cross-validation, a model built on a 13 V-J signature told ophthalmopathy apart from stable hyperthyroidism with approximately 90% sensitivity and around 84% specificity, and in testing the same model reached 80%/75%. In validation, the model predicted progression to ophthalmopathy a median of approximately 6.3 months before onset, with 70% to 71% sensitivity and more than 72% specificity.

The germline V gene encodes CDR1 SEHNR and CDR2 FQNEAQ (reference sequence). Including the terminal cysteine and phenylalanine, the CDR3 comprises 14 residues. CDR3 DNA only is kept here, 42 bases in frame from base 1. Trimming costs V 5 bases and J 1 base, and their ends lie 10 bases apart. The sample holds many counts of this clonotype. Its cognate antigen has yet to be identified. No much larger clone exists at a distance of one base, and base qualities are not known. Moderately to severely active disease, a Clinical Activity Score of at least 3, a NOSPECS grade of at least 4, and a duration under 3 months were present in ophthalmopathy patients. Patients with uncontrolled infections, other autoimmune diseases, pregnancy or lactation were excluded. Diagnoses relied on clinical symptoms, serum thyroxine and TRAb, thyroid ultrasound and orbital computed tomography. PBMCs were isolated from 8 to 10 ml of fresh peripheral blood by Ficoll-Paque density gradient centrifugation. Trizol reagent was used to extract total RNA, and RNA quality was then checked on an Agilent 2100 Bioanalyzer.

TCR beta CDR3 regions were amplified from RNA transcripts. The TCR CDR3 was subjected to a first round of RT-PCR using the HTBI primer set and the Qiagen OneStep RT-PCR kit. A second multiplex PCR round built the libraries, followed by size selection and purification. Sequencing of the libraries was done on an Illumina HiSeq2000 using paired-end 100 bp reads. Per the original workflow: SOAPnuke was used to process the raw data, with reads discarded if the reads contained adapters or uncalled bases, had a mean Phred below 15, or lacked an exact constant-primer or identifier match. High-quality paired reads were merged with COPE v1.2.5, and unique nucleotide sequences were defined as clonotypes. MiTCR v1.1 was used to align the clonotypes against IMGT TRBV, TRBD and TRBJ reference segments. Only V-J combinations with frequency above 0.0001, covering approximately 99% of repertoires, were analysed. A TCS score was defined as the ratio of F50 (clonal expansion) to E x V (chaos), with BLOSUM62-based TCRdist applied between CDR3 peptides within each V-J. Welch's t-statistics and random forest reduced fewer than 550 V-J features to roughly 13, which were used in a naive Bayes classifier (R e1071). Using fastp trimming at Q25 and MiXCR clonotype assembly, TCRdb reanalyzed the public sequencing data and kept in-frame beta chains. Each CDR3 protein gets just one entry, which takes the most common genes and DNA from the rows behind it. TCRdb's processing, not the study's, gives the V and J calls here. For this sample the table gives more than 500,000 distinct CDR3 sequences, of which about 16% were detected only once. Over 25% of the sample is taken by the ten largest.

Sequencing was carried out using blood. In this chain, TRBV7-9 is recombined with TRBJ2-3; there is no confident call for the D gene. The receptor was derived from a woman aged 25-40 years with Graves' ophthalmopathy. The DNA sequence reads TGTGCCAGCAGCCACTCGGGCCGCACAGATACGCAGTATTTT. The resulting protein is CASSHSGRTDTQYF.